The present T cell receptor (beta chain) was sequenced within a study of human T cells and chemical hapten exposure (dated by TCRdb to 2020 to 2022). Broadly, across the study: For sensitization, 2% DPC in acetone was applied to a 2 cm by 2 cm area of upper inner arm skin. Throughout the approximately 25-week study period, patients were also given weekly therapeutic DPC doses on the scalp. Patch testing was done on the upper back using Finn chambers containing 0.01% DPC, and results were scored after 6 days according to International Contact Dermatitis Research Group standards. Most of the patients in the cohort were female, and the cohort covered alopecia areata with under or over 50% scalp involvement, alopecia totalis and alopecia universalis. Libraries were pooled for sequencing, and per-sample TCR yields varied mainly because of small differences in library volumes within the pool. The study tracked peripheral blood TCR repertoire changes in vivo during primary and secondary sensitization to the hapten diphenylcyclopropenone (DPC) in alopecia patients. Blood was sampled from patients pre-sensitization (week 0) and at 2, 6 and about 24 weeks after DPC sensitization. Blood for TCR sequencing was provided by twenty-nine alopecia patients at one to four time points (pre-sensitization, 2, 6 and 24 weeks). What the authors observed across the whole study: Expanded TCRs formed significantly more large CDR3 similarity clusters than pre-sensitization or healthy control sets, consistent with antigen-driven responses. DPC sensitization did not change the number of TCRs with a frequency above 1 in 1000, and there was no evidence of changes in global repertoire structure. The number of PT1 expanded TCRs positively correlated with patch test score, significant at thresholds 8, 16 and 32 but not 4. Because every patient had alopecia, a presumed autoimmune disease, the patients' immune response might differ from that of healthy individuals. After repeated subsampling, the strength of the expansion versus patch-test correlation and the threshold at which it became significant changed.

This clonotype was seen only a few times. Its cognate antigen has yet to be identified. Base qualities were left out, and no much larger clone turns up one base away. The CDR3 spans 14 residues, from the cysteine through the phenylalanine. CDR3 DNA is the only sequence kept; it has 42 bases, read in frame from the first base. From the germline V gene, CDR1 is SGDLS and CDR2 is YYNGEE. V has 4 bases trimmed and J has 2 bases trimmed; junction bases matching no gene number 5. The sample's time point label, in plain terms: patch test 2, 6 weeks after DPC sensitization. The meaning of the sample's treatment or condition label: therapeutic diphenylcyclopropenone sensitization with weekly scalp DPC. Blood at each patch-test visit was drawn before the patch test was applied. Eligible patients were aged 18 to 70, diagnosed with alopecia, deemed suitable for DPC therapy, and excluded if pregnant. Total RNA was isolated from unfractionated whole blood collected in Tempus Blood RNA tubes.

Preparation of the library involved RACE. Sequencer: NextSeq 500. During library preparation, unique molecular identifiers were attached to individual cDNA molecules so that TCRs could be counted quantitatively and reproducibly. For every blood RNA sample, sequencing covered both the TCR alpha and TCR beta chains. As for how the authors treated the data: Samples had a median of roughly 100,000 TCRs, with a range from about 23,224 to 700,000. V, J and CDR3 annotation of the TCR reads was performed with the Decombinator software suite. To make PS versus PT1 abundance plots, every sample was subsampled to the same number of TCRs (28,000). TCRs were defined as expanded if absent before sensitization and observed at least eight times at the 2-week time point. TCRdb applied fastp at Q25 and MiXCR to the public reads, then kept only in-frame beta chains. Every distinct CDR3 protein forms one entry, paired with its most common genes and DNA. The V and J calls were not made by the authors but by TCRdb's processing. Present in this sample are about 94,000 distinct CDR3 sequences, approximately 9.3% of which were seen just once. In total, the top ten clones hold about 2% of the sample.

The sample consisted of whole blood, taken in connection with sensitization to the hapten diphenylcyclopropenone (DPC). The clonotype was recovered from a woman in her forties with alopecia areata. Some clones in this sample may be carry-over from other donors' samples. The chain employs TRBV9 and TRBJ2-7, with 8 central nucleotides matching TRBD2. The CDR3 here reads CASSRSGSTYEQYF. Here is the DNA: TGTGCCAGCAGCAGAAGCGGGAGCACCTACGAGCAGTACTTC.